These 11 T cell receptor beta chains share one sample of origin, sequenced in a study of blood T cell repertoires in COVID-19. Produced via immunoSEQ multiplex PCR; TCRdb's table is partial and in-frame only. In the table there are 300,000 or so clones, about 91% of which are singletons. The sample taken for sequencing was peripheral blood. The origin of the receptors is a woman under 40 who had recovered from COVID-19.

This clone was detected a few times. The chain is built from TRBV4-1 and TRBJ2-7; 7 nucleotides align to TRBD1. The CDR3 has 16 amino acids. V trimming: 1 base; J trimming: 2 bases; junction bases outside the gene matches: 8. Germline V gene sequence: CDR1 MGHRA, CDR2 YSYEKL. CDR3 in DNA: TGCGCCAGCAGCCAAGGTCCGCTCGGACAGGCCTACGAGCAGTACTTC. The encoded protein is CASSQGPLGQAYEQYF.

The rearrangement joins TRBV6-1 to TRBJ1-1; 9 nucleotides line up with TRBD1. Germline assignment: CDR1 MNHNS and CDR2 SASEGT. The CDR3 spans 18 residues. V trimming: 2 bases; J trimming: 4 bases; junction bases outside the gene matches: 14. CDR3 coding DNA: TGTGCCAGCAGTGAAAGGGTAGCCGGGACAGGGAGTCTCACTGAAGCTTTCTTT. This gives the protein CASSERVAGTGSLTEAFF.

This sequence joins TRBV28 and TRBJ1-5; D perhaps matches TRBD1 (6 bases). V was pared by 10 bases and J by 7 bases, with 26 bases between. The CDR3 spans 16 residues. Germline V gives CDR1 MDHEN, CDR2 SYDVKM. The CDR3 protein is CATSLVGSGAGQPQHF. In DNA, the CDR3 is TGTGCCACTTCGTTAGTGGGGTCAGGGGCAGGGCAGCCCCAGCATTTT. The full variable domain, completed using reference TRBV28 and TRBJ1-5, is DVKVTQSSRYLVKRTGEKVFLECVQDMDHENMFWYRQDPGLGLRLIYFSYDVKMKEKGDIPEGYSVSREKKERFSLILESASTNQTSMYLCATSLVGSGAGQPQHFGDGTRLSIL.

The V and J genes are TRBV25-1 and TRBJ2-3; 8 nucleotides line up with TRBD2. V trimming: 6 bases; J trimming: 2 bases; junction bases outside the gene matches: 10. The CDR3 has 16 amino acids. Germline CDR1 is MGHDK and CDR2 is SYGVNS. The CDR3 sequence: CASRGVAGTLTDTQYF. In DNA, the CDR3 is TGTGCCAGCAGAGGGGTAGCGGGGACACTCACAGATACGCAGTATTTT.

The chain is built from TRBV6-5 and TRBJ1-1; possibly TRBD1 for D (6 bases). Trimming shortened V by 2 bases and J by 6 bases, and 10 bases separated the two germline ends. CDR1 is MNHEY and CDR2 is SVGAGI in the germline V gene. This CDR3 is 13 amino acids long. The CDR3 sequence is CASSYPGQSEAFF. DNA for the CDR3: TGTGCCAGCAGTTACCCCGGACAGTCTGAAGCTTTCTTT.

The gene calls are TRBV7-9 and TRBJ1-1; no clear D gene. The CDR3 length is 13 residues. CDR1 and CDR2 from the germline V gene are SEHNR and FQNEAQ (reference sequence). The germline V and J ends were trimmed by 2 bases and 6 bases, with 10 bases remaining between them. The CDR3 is CASSLMVRAEAFF. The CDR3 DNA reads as TGTGCCAGCAGCTTAATGGTCCGGGCTGAAGCTTTCTTT.

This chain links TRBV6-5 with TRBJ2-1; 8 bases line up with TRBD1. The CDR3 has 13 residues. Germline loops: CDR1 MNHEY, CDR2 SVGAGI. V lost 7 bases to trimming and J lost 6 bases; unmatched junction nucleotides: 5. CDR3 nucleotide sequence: TGTGCCAGCAATTTAGACAGGGGCAATGAGCAGTTCTTC. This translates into CASNLDRGNEQFF.

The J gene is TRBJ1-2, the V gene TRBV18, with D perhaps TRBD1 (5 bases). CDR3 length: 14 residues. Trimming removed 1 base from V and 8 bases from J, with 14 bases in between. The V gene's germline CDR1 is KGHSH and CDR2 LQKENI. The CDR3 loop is CASSPRDSQEGYTF. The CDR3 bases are TGTGCCAGCTCACCACGGGACTCTCAGGAAGGCTACACCTTC. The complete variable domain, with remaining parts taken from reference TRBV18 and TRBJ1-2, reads NAGVMQNPRHLVRRRGQEARLRCSPMKGHSHVYWYRQLPEEGLKFMVYLQKENIIDESGMPKERFSAEFPKEGPSILRIQQVVRGDSAAYFCASSPRDSQEGYTFGSGTRLTVV.

Here the CDR3 reads CASILTSIGYEQYF. CDR3 nucleotides: TGTGCCAGCATACTGACTAGTATAGGATACGAGCAGTACTTC. The chain is built from TRBV6-5 and TRBJ2-7; D is perhaps TRBD2 (6 bases). Trimming took off 7 bases at V and 4 bases at J, with 17 bases between the two ends. Germline-derived CDR1 and CDR2 are MNHEY and SVGAGI. The CDR3 consists of 14 residues.

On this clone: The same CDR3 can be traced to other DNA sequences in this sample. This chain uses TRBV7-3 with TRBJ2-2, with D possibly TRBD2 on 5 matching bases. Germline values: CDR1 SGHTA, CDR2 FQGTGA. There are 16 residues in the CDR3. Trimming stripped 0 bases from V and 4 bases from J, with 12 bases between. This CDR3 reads CASSLTSSRGTGELFF. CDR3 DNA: TGTGCCAGCAGCTTAACTTCATCACGGGGCACCGGGGAGCTGTTTTTT.

The DNA for the CDR3 is TGTGCCAGCAGTTTACCGCAGGGATATGAAAAACTGTTTTTT. Its protein product is CASSLPQGYEKLFF. V is TRBV28 and J is TRBJ1-4; maybe TRBD1 (5 bases). The germline V and J ends were trimmed by 2 bases and 6 bases, with 10 bases remaining between them. The CDR3 is 14 amino acids. Germline V gene data show CDR1 as MDHEN and CDR2 as SYDVKM. The entire variable domain, with the rest obtained from reference TRBV28 and TRBJ1-4, is as follows: DVKVTQSSRYLVKRTGEKVFLECVQDMDHENMFWYRQDPGLGLRLIYFSYDVKMKEKGDIPEGYSVSREKKERFSLILESASTNQTSMYLCASSLPQGYEKLFFGSGTQLSVL.